This T cell receptor beta chain was observed in a study of coeliac disease. Data came from immunoSEQ multiplex PCR; TCRdb stores just in-frame clones and leaves some out. The profile shows 3,000 or so clones, approximately 63% of them singletons. CDR3 length equals 14 residues. Trimming took 5 bases from V and 0 from J; bases not matched to a gene: 3. The V gene's germline CDR1 is MNHEY and CDR2 SVGAGI. The sequencing sample was made of intraepithelial lymphocytes from the gut. The rearrangement uses TRBV6-5 and TRBJ1-1; TRBD1 matches 7 bases. This TCR came from a man between 18 and 35 years old with celiac disease on a gluten-free diet. The CDR3 here is CASSRGQMNTEAFF. The CDR3 DNA reads TGTGCCAGCAGTCGGGGACAGATGAACACTGAAGCTTTCTTT.